This T cell receptor beta chain was recovered during a study of molecular identifiers for immune sequencing clone quantification listed by TCRdb under 2018. Study-level background: In a replicate experiment, RNA from about 19,000 or 110,000 naive CD8 T cells was split into five aliquots, four of which were sequenced. CD8 T cells were used in a methods study to benchmark molecular-identifier clustering-based TCR repertoire sequencing (MIDCIRS) and TCR RNA copy counting.

Naive CD8 T cell libraries were made from around 20,000 to 1,000,000 sorted cells using 10%, 30% or 50% of purified RNA. On a BD FACSAria II, naive CD8 T cells were FACS-sorted as CD8+CD4-CCR7+CD45RA+ and collected into RLT Plus buffer. To test detection sensitivity, Jurkat RNA equal to fewer than 13 TCR copies was added to samples of about 20,000-1,100,000 naive CD8 T cells. Enrichment of CD8 T cells was performed with RosetteSep CD8+ T Cell Enrichment Cocktail and Ficoll-Paque, after which ACK red cell lysis was carried out. This clonotype was seen ten or more times. Its antigen is not yet known. It has no much larger one-base neighbor in the sample; base qualities were not kept. Library generation was performed with PCR. The sequencer was an Illumina HiSeq 4000. Bulk TCR libraries were made following a previously described method, with the TCR primers given in Table S5. The Qiagen AllPrep DNA/RNA kit was used to purify total RNA. Before any analysis, reads coming from multiple sequencing runs of the same library were combined into one pool. The authors' pipeline ran thus. Reads were retained only if the reads had an exact TCR constant sequence, and the retained reads were trimmed to 150 nt and grouped according to their 12-nt molecular barcodes. Reads in each barcode group were sub-clustered using a 15% Levenshtein threshold, and a quality-weighted consensus sequence was built for each RNA molecule. Non-functional sequences were excluded, and lower-count sequences lying one edit away from another sequence were also excluded. Barcode sub-clusters with fewer than 20% of the maximum read count were removed, based on fitting two negative binomial distributions. Using fastp at Q25 and MiXCR, TCRdb reprocessed the public reads and kept productive beta chains. For every CDR3 protein sequence, its rows merge into one entry that carries the most common genes and DNA. The V and J calls follow TCRdb's processing rather than the paper's. The sample table lists tens of thousands of distinct CDR3 sequences, under 20% of them with a count of one. The ten biggest clones cover under 1.3% of the sample.

The germline V gene encodes CDR1 MDHEN and CDR2 SYDVKM. V is trimmed back by 6 bases and J by 1 base, and the junction contains 4 bases that no gene match accounts for. The CDR3 goes from the cysteine to the phenylalanine over 14 residues. The entry retains the CDR3 DNA only, 42 bases that are in frame from base 1. General conclusions and limits of the study: Highly expanded clone sizes could be underestimated if identical TCR molecules share a barcode. Modeling gave 3 to 3.5 recovered TCR RNA copies per cell versus approximately 10 by digital PCR, implying approximately 30% capture efficiency. When barcode sub-clustering was left out, chimeric consensus sequences inflated TCR diversity, with chimeras reaching as high as 47%. Even against a background of about 960,000 naive CD8 T cells, spiked-in Jurkat TCR RNA amounting to a single cell's worth was reported to be detectable. The naive libraries included spiked-in Jurkat TCR RNA (more than nine copies' worth), and this Jurkat TCR RNA is not part of the donor repertoire. Clones above 20 RNA copies held over 98% of molecules in CMV-specific effector cells but under 1% in naive cells.

The chain employs TRBV28 and TRBJ2-3; 7 central nucleotides agree with TRBD1. The sequence was collected from a human donor in good health. Some libraries in this study had Jurkat cell RNA spiked in. Input material: naive CD8+ T cells from blood, with Jurkat cell RNA spiked in. The sample's cell subset or site label, in plain terms: FACS-sorted CD8+CD4-CCR7+CD45RA+ naive T cells. The CDR3 corresponds to CASSRDSGTDTQYF. The sequence in DNA is TGTGCCAGCAGCCGGGACAGCGGCACAGATACGCAGTATTTT.